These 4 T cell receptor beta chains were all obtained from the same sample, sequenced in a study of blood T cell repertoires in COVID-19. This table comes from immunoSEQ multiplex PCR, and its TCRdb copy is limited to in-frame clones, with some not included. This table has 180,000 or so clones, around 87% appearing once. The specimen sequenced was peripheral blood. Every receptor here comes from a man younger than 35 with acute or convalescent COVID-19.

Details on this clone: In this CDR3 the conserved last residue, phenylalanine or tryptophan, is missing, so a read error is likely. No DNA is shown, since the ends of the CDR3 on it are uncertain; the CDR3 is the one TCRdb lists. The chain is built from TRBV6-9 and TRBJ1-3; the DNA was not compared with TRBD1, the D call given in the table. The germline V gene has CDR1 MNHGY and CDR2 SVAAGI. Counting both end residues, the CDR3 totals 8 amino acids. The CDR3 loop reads CANTHGAS.

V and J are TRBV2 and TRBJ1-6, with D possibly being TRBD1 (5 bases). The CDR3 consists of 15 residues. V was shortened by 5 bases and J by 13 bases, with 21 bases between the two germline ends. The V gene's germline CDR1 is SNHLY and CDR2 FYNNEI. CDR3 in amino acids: CASSYGHDGWWPLHF. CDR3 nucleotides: TGTGCCAGCAGTTACGGACACGATGGATGGTGGCCCCTCCACTTT. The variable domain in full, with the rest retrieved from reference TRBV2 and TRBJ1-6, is EPEVTQTPSHQVTQMGQEVILRCVPISNHLYFYWYRQILGQKVEFLVSFYNNEISEKSEIFDDQFSVERPDGSNFTLKIRSTKLEDSAMYFCASSYGHDGWWPLHFGNGTRLTVT.

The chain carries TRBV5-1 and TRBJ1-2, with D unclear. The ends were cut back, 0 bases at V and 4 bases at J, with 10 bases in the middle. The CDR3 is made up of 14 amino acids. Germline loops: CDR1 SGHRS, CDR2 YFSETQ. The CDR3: CASSLDGEGYGYTF. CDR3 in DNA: TGCGCCAGCAGCTTGGATGGCGAGGGCTATGGCTACACCTTC. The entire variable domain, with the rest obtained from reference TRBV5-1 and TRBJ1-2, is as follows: KAGVTQTPRYLIKTRGQQVTLSCSPISGHRSVSWYQQTPGQGLQFLFEYFSETQRNKGNFPGRFSGRQFSNSRSEMNVSTLELGDSALYLCASSLDGEGYGYTFGSGTRLTVV.

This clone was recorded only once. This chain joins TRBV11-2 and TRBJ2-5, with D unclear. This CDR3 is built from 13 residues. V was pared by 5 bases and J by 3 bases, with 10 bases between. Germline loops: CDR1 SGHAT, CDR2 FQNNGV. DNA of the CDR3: TGTGCCAGCAGCGGCACTGAGGAAGAGACCCAGTACTTC. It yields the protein CASSGTEEETQYF.